Below, 20 T cell receptor beta chains from the same sample are listed, as sequenced in a study of T cell changes during pregnancy in multiple sclerosis. Profiled with immunoSEQ multiplex PCR; TCRdb holds only in-frame clones, not every one. Among about 79,000 clones listed, 80% to 95% were seen once. The sample consisted of CD4+ T cells from peripheral blood mononuclear cells, taken in the second trimester of pregnancy. The receptors derive from a female donor with multiple sclerosis, enrolled in a pregnancy study.

V is TRBV11-2 and J is TRBJ2-7; D is unresolved. This CDR3 region has 14 residues. In germline, CDR1 is SGHAT, CDR2 FQNNGV. Trimming removed 0 bases at V and 3 bases at J, with 9 bases between. CDR3 nucleotide sequence: TGTGCCAGCAGCTTAGACGCAGCGAACTACGAGCAGTACTTC. Translated, it gives CASSLDAANYEQYF. Based on the CDR3 plus reference TRBV11-2 and TRBJ2-7, the full variable domain is EAGVAQSPRYKIIEKRQSVAFWCNPISGHATLYWYQQILGQGPKLLIQFQNNGVVDDSQLPKDRFSAERLKGVDSTLKIQPAKLEDSAVYLCASSLDAANYEQYFGPGTRLTVT.

V and J are TRBV19 and TRBJ2-1; D not certain. Trimming took 6 bases from V and 0 from J, leaving 12 bases between them. Germline CDR1 reads LNHDA; CDR2 reads SQIVND (reference sequence). This CDR3 region has 15 residues. In DNA, the CDR3 is TGTGCCAGTAGCCCCCGGGTTAGCTCCTACAATGAGCAGTTCTTC. Residues: CASSPRVSSYNEQFF.

The genes are TRBV4-3 and TRBJ2-7; 8 bases are a match to TRBD2. Per germline, CDR1 LGHNA and CDR2 YSLEER. This CDR3 comprises 18 residues. Trimming cost V 2 bases and J 0 bases; bases outside gene matches: 12. The CDR3 reads CASSQYLLSGASSYEQYF. In nucleotides, the CDR3 is TGCGCCAGCAGCCAATACCTACTTAGCGGGGCCAGCTCCTACGAGCAGTACTTC.

This clone showed up just a few times. The CDR3 bases are TGTGCCAGCAGGAACACAGGGGAGACTGAAGCTTTCTTT. Its protein product is CASRNTGETEAFF. This sequence joins TRBV6-5 and TRBJ1-1; TRBD1 agrees at 7 bases. The CDR3 covers 13 residues. Germline loops: CDR1 MNHEY, CDR2 SVGAGI. V shed 6 bases, J shed 5 bases, and the junction held 6 bases outside the gene matches.

CDR3 region: CASSATSGSNTGELFF. DNA of the CDR3: TGTGCCAGCAGTGCCACTAGCGGCTCGAACACCGGGGAGCTGTTTTTT. The rearrangement uses TRBV6-1 and TRBJ2-2; TRBD2 matches at 8 bases. Germline CDR1 and CDR2: MNHNS and SASEGT. The CDR3 contains 16 residues. V lost 4 bases and J lost 0; bases outside the gene matches: 4.

This chain connects TRBV6-1 to TRBJ2-3, with D possibly TRBD1 on 6 matching bases. CDR1 and CDR2 (germline): MNHNS, SASEGT. The CDR3 loop spans 14 amino acids. Trimming stripped 3 bases from V and 2 bases from J, with 9 bases between. The CDR3 loop reads CASSDTGLTDTQYF. As DNA, the CDR3 is TGTGCCAGCAGTGACACAGGGCTCACAGATACGCAGTATTTT.

This clone came up once. V is TRBV7-2 and J is TRBJ2-7; TRBD2 is a possible D gene (6 bases). V was cut by 5 bases and J by 6 bases, with 17 bases left in between. Germline V gene data show CDR1 as SGHTA and CDR2 as FQGNSA. CDR3 size: 14 residues. DNA of the CDR3: TGTGCCAGCAGCCGAGAAGGAGGGCCTAGCGAGCAGTACTTC. Protein: CASSREGGPSEQYF. Full variable domain (rest looked up from reference TRBV7-2 and TRBJ2-7): GAGVSQSPSNKVTEKGKDVELRCDPISGHTALYWYRQSLGQGLEFLIYFQGNSAPDKSGLPSDRFSAERTGGSVSTLTIQRTQQEDSAVYLCASSREGGPSEQYFGPGTRLTVT.

The CDR3 nucleotides read TGTGCCTGGGGACAGGGGTTCTACGAGCAGTACTTC. Amino acid sequence: CAWGQGFYEQYF. The genes are TRBV30 and TRBJ2-7; 9 bases are shared with TRBD1. With 5 bases clipped from V and 3 bases from J, the junction kept 2 bases outside the gene matches. The germline V gene encodes CDR1 GTSNPN and CDR2 SVGIG (reference sequence). The CDR3 spans 12 residues.

This chain uses TRBV5-1 with TRBJ2-5, with D unresolved. From germline, CDR1 is SGHRS and CDR2 YFSETQ. The CDR3 length is 14 residues. The V end lost 0 bases, the J end lost 4 bases, and 10 bases lay between the germline ends. The CDR3 loop is CASSLASLGETQYF. The CDR3 DNA sequence: TGCGCCAGCAGCTTGGCTAGTCTTGGAGAGACCCAGTACTTC.

The chain combines TRBV5-5 with TRBJ1-2; D is possibly TRBD1 (6 bases). CDR1 is SGHKS and CDR2 is YYEKEE in the germline V gene (reference sequence). The length of the CDR3 is 15 residues. Trimming pared 6 bases from V and 8 bases from J, leaving 23 bases between. In nucleotides, the CDR3 is TGTGCCAGCACCCGGACAGATACGAGGGTTGAAGGCTACACCTTC. Translated: CASTRTDTRVEGYTF.

The chain joins TRBV11-3 to TRBJ1-1, with D maybe TRBD1 (6 bases). The germline V gene has CDR1 SGHNT and CDR2 YENEEA. This CDR3 contains 12 residues. V gave up 8 bases and J gave up 5 bases, with 12 bases separating them. Written as DNA, the CDR3 is TGTGCCAGCGCGGGGGCGGTAACTGAAGCTTTCTTT. This gives the protein CASAGAVTEAFF. The complete variable domain, with remaining parts taken from reference TRBV11-3 and TRBJ1-1, reads EAGVVQSPRYKIIEKKQPVAFWCNPISGHNTLYWYLQNLGQGPELLIRYENEEAVDDSQLPKDRFSAERLKGVDSTLKIQPAELGDSAVYLCASAGAVTEAFFGQGTRLTVV.

J is TRBJ2-6 and V is TRBV19; TRBD1 is a possible D gene (6 bases). Trimming removed 7 bases from V and 3 bases from J, with 13 bases in between. Germline loops: CDR1 LNHDA, CDR2 SQIVND (reference sequence). This CDR3 comprises 15 residues. CDR3 protein: CASMAWGRGANVLTF. The CDR3 region has the DNA TGTGCCAGTATGGCGTGGGGGCGTGGGGCCAACGTCCTGACTTTC.

This sequence joins TRBV19 and TRBJ2-2; possibly TRBD2 for D (6 bases). Germline V lookup: CDR1 LNHDA, CDR2 SQIVND (reference sequence). This CDR3 is 20 amino acids long. The germline V and J ends were trimmed by 3 bases and 7 bases, with 30 bases remaining between them. For the CDR3, the DNA is TGTGCCAGTAGTATTTCACTCATCCGTGGAGGGCATCGAACAAGCGGGGAGCTGTTTTTT. Amino acid sequence: CASSISLIRGGHRTSGELFF. The full variable domain, its missing parts supplied by reference TRBV19 and TRBJ2-2, is DGGITQSPKYLFRKEGQNVTLSCEQNLNHDAMYWYRQDPGQGLRLIYYSQIVNDFQKGDIAEGYSVSREKKESFPLTVTSAQKNPTAFYLCASSISLIRGGHRTSGELFFGEGSRLTVL.

The gene calls are TRBV28 and TRBJ1-5; D gene uncertain. V was shortened by 6 bases and J by 0 bases, with 9 bases between the two germline ends. The length of the CDR3 is 14 residues. Germline V lookup: CDR1 MDHEN, CDR2 SYDVKM. CDR3 coding DNA: TGTGCCAGCAGATTAAGCCCTAGCAATCAGCCCCAGCATTTT. It encodes CASRLSPSNQPQHF. Supplemented by reference TRBV28 and TRBJ1-5, the full variable domain reads DVKVTQSSRYLVKRTGEKVFLECVQDMDHENMFWYRQDPGLGLRLIYFSYDVKMKEKGDIPEGYSVSREKKERFSLILESASTNQTSMYLCASRLSPSNQPQHFGDGTRLSIL.

The rearrangement links TRBV7-2 to TRBJ2-7; no clear D gene. Germline CDR1 reads SGHTA; CDR2 reads FQGNSA. Trimming shortened V by 5 bases and J by 5 bases, and 7 bases separated the two germline ends. This CDR3 contains 11 residues. In nucleotides, the CDR3 is TGTGCCAGCAGCCAAATCCACGAGCAGTACTTC. Translation: CASSQIHEQYF.

The V call is TRBV6-5, the J call TRBJ2-1; 8 bases are a match to TRBD1. Trimming took 4 bases from V and 6 from J; bases not matched to a gene: 11. The germline gives CDR1 MNHEY, CDR2 SVGAGI. The CDR3 spans 16 residues. CDR3 loop: CASSFTGTGLPNEQFF. The CDR3 DNA reads TGTGCCAGCAGTTTCACCGGGACAGGACTTCCCAATGAGCAGTTCTTC.

The rearrangement joins TRBV6-4 to TRBJ2-2; no definite D call. V lost 0 bases, J lost 7 bases, and 3 bases lay in between. CDR3 length: 12 residues. The germline gives CDR1 MRHNA, CDR2 SNTAGT. CDR3 in amino acids: CASSDSLGELFF. The CDR3 DNA sequence: TGTGCCAGCAGTGACTCCCTCGGGGAGCTGTTTTTT.

This clone appeared once. This sequence joins TRBV19 and TRBJ2-3, with 7 nucleotides matching TRBD2. The CDR3 extends over 16 amino acids. CDR1 LNHDA and CDR2 SQIVND come from the germline V gene (reference sequence). V gave up 1 base and J gave up 4 bases; unmatched junction bases: 8. CDR3 sequence reads: CASSIVGSGEADTQYF. CDR3 nucleotide sequence: TGTGCCAGTAGTATAGTGGGGAGCGGGGAGGCAGATACGCAGTATTTT.

This sequence joins TRBV7-9 and TRBJ2-7; 11 bases align to TRBD2. Germline values: CDR1 SEHNR, CDR2 FQNEAQ (reference sequence). The V gene end was trimmed by 1 base and the J gene end by 1 base; junction bases not matched to a gene: 0. The length of the CDR3 is 15 residues. Here the CDR3 DNA reads TGTGCCAGCAGCTTAGTAGCGGGAGGGTCCTACGAGCAGTACTTC. Translating it yields CASSLVAGGSYEQYF.

The J gene is TRBJ2-3, the V gene TRBV9, with D unclear. Germline V lookup: CDR1 SGDLS, CDR2 YYNGEE. Trimming stripped 0 bases from V and 3 bases from J, with 8 bases between. CDR3 length: 14 amino acids. Here the CDR3 reads CASSVAELTDTQYF. CDR3 DNA: TGTGCCAGCAGCGTAGCTGAGTTAACAGATACGCAGTATTTT.